Listed below are T cell receptor beta chains from one sample, sequenced in a study of spatial heterogeneity in lung cancer. TCRdb re-called the 5' RACE reads with MiXCR, one entry per CDR3 protein. Found here are roughly 1,400 distinct CDR3 sequences, roughly 14% of them singletons; the top ten hold roughly 15%. Sequences were derived from normal lung tissue next to the tumor, sampled at surgery. The receptors derive from a male donor with early-stage non-small cell lung cancer. CDR3s include the opening cysteine and the closing phenylalanine or tryptophan. A D gene is named only where the DNA matches it firmly. Some rows have no size entry. The others give once, few or many, or a class for an expanded clone.

V gene	D gene	J gene	clone size	CDR3 DNA	CDR3 protein
TRBV20-1	TRBD1	TRBJ2-3	few	TGCAGTGCTAAGAGCCAAAGGACAGGGTTCACAGATACGCAGTATTTT	CSAKSQRTGFTDTQYF
TRBV7-9	.	TRBJ1-6	many	TGTGCCAGCCACAGCTCCTATAATTCACCCCTCCACTTT	CASHSSYNSPLHF
TRBV27	.	TRBJ2-4	many	TGTGCCACCCGGGAGCAGGGGAACATTCAGTACTTC	CATREQGNIQYF
TRBV7-2	.	TRBJ2-6	.	TGTGCCAGCAGCTTACCCCGGTCTGGGGCCAACGTCCTGACTTTC	CASSLPRSGANVLTF
TRBV11-2	.	TRBJ2-3	medium-sized	TGTGCCAGCAGCTTAGGTGCCCAGTCTGATACGCAGTATTTT	CASSLGAQSDTQYF
TRBV20-1	TRBD1	TRBJ1-6	medium-sized	TGCAGTGCTAGACCAGGGGGGACAGTGTTGAATTCACCCCTCCACTTT	CSARPGGTVLNSPLHF
TRBV6-2/TRBV6-3	TRBD2	TRBJ2-2	few	TGTGCCAGCAGCCCACGGGAGGTCTTCACCGGGGAGCTGTTTTTT	CASSPREVFTGELFF
TRBV10-3	.	TRBJ2-6	large	TGTGCCATCAGGGAAGACATGTGGACCCCTCTCTCTGGGGCCAACGTCCTGACTTTC	CAIREDMWTPLSGANVLTF
TRBV3-1	.	TRBJ1-2	medium-sized	TGTGCCAGCAGCCAAGACCCAGGGCGGCGTGGCTACACCTTC	CASSQDPGRRGYTF
TRBV3-1	.	TRBJ2-2	medium-sized	TGTGCCAGCAGCCCCGGAGACAGGGAGGCCGGGGAGCTGTTTTTT	CASSPGDREAGELFF
TRBV7-2	.	TRBJ2-2	medium-sized	TGTGCCAGCAGCTGGGGGAGGAGCGGGGAGCTGTTTTTT	CASSWGRSGELFF
TRBV6-6	.	TRBJ2-5	.	TGTGCCAGCAGTGGCGGGACCCAGTACTTC	CASSGGTQYF
TRBV12-5	TRBD1	TRBJ2-1	.	TGTGCTAGTGTAAGCATGACAGGGGTTGAGCAGTTCTTC	CASVSMTGVEQFF
TRBV7-3	TRBD2	TRBJ2-3	once	TGTGCCAGCAGCCCCGGGGGGGGGCTGAAAGATACGCAGTATTTT	CASSPGGGLKDTQYF
TRBV7-3	.	TRBJ2-5	many	TGTGCCAGCAGCTTAAACTCGGGATACCAAGAGACCCAGTACTTC	CASSLNSGYQETQYF
TRBV6-2/TRBV6-3	.	TRBJ2-6	large	TGTGCCAGCAGTTACCGGAGGGCCAACGTCCTGACTTTC	CASSYRRANVLTF
TRBV9	.	TRBJ2-2	large	TGTGCCAGCAGCGTAGGGGTGGCCGTGCTCAACACCGGGGAGCTGTTTTTT	CASSVGVAVLNTGELFF
TRBV7-6	.	TRBJ2-5	medium-sized	TGTGCCAGCAGCTTAGCGGGGTCAGGGTTCGAGACCCAGTACTTC	CASSLAGSGFETQYF
TRBV10-3	.	TRBJ2-2	.	TGTGCCACCGTTGATCAGGGCACCGGGGAGCTGTTTTTT	CATVDQGTGELFF
TRBV20-1	.	TRBJ1-2	.	TGCAGTGTTCCAGGGAGAGGCTACACCTTC	CSVPGRGYTF
TRBV19	TRBD2	TRBJ2-7	medium-sized	TGTGCCAGTAGCTTCACTAGCGAAAGCTCCTACGAGCAGTACTTC	CASSFTSESSYEQYF
TRBV10-3	.	TRBJ1-3	medium-sized	TGTGCCATCATGGGATCTGGAAACACCATATATTTT	CAIMGSGNTIYF
TRBV20-1	.	TRBJ2-7	.	TGCAGTGCTAGAGATTTGGGGACAGAGCAGTACTTC	CSARDLGTEQYF
TRBV2	.	TRBJ1-6	large	TGTGCCAGCAGCCCACCCCTCCACTTT	CASSPPLHF
TRBV19	.	TRBJ2-3	large	TGTGCCAGTAGTACTACCGGGATAAAGTCCATCGCAGATACGCAGTATTTT	CASSTTGIKSIADTQYF
TRBV30	.	TRBJ1-1	medium-sized	TGTGCCTGGAGAAGAGGAGGGCGAGGGACTGAAGCTTTCTTT	CAWRRGGRGTEAFF
TRBV7-6	.	TRBJ2-1	few	TGTGCCAGCAGCCCCAGGGGAGGGCCAACGGAGGCTGAGCAGTTCTTC	CASSPRGGPTEAEQFF
TRBV7-6	TRBD2	TRBJ2-1	few	TGTGCCAGCAGTGTAGCGGGAGTGAATGAGCAGTTCTTC	CASSVAGVNEQFF
TRBV7-9	.	TRBJ2-1	.	TGTGCCAGCAGCTTGACCCCTGGGCACAATGAGCAGTTCTTC	CASSLTPGHNEQFF
TRBV2	.	TRBJ2-1	medium-sized	TGTGCCAGCAGTGAGTCGAGTAGCAGGGATGAGCAGTTCTTC	CASSESSSRDEQFF
TRBV13	.	TRBJ2-6	medium-sized	TGTGCCAGCACCAAAGGAAGTAGCGTTGGAGGGGCCAACGTCCTGACTTTC	CASTKGSSVGGANVLTF